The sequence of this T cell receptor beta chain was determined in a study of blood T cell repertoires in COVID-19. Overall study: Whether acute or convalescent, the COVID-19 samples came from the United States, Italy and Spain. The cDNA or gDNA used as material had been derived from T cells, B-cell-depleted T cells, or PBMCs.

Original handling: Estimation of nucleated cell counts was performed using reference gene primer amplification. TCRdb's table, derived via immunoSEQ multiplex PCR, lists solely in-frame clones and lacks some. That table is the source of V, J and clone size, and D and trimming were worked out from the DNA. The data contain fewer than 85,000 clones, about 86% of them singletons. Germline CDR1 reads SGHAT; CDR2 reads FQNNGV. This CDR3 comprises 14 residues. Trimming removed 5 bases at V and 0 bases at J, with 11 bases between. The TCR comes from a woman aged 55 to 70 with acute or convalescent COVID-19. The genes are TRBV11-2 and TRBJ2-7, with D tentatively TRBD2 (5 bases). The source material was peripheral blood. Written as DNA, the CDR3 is TGTGCCAGCAGCCCCTCGACTATCTCCTACGAGCAGTACTTC. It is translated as CASSPSTISYEQYF.